This TCR beta chain was captured by sequencing in a study of post-analysis software for immune sequencing data. Unique-molecular-identifier-tagged TCR beta cDNA libraries were used. Input amounts of roughly 0.85 to 10 million T cells were used. These gave roughly 0.5 million cDNA molecules, so each molecule approximated one T cell. In TCRdb, the PCR reads were re-called with MiXCR into one record per CDR3 protein. The sample has about 760,000 distinct CDR3 sequences; less than 35% are singletons. About this clonotype itself: Its target is not known.

Points from the study as a whole: Roughly 5 TRBV segments occurring more often in patients than controls included TRBV5-6, TRBV5-1 and TRBV20-1. Multiple sclerosis patients showed significantly lower normalized Chao1 diversity than controls did.

Germline-derived CDR1 and CDR2 are DFQATT and SNEGSKA (reference sequence). Trimming shortened V by 6 bases and J by 4 bases, and 15 bases separated the two germline ends. CDR3 size: 14 residues. The receptor's source is a girl aged 10 to 17 with multiple sclerosis. The chain joins TRBV20-1 to TRBJ2-2, with a possible D match to TRBD1 (6 bases). Sequencing was carried out using blood. The CDR3 region is CSARRLGGTGELFF. The DNA of the CDR3 is TGCAGTGCCAGGAGGCTAGGGGGCACCGGGGAGCTGTTTTTT.